The 26 T cell receptor beta chains reported below all come from one sample, sequenced in a study of CD8+ T cells in alopecia areata. Extracted from the samples, RNA was reverse transcribed into cDNA to serve as the sequencing template. The assay was immunoSEQ multiplex PCR, and TCRdb's table has in-frame clones only and misses some. The sample lists tens of thousands of clones; about 74% were seen once. The sample comprised NKG2D-low CD8+ T cells sorted from blood. These receptors came from a human donor with alopecia areata.

The chain uses TRBV5-6 and TRBJ1-1, with D unresolved. The CDR3 has 13 residues. The germline gives CDR1 SGHDT, CDR2 YYEEEE. V was pared by 0 bases and J by 11 bases, with 14 bases between. The chain's CDR3 is CASSLGTSPKAFF. The CDR3 nucleotides read TGTGCCAGCAGCTTGGGAACGTCCCCTAAGGCTTTCTTT.

The genes are TRBV7-8 and TRBJ2-2, with 8 bases that match TRBD2. The CDR3 extends over 16 amino acids. V was pared by 4 bases and J by 0 bases, with 4 bases of the junction left unmatched. CDR1 and CDR2 from the germline V gene are SGHVS and FQNEAQ. Here the CDR3 DNA reads TGTGCCAGCAGCTCCCCGCGGGGGGCGAACACCGGGGAGCTGTTTTTT. Residues: CASSSPRGANTGELFF.

This chain connects TRBV2 to TRBJ2-3; D is uncertain. This CDR3 is 18 amino acids long. V was clipped by 8 bases and J by 0 bases, with 24 bases between them. The germline CDR1 and CDR2 sequences are SNHLY and FYNNEI. Written as DNA, the CDR3 is TGTGCCAGCCTCCGAGAGCCTCCAGCCTATCTTAGCACAGATACGCAGTATTTT. As protein: CASLREPPAYLSTDTQYF.

The V and J genes are TRBV29-1 and TRBJ2-2; tentatively, D is TRBD1 (5 bases). Germline V gene data show CDR1 as SQVTM and CDR2 as ANQGSEA. Trimming took off 8 bases at V and 4 bases at J, with 11 bases between the two ends. The CDR3 extends over 12 amino acids. This CDR3 is CSCLRGTGELFF. The CDR3 DNA reads as TGCAGCTGCCTTAGGGGCACCGGGGAGCTGTTTTTT.

V usage is TRBV5-4 and J usage is TRBJ1-1; D unclear. V was trimmed by 0 bases and J by 8 bases, leaving 11 bases between them. This CDR3 comprises 13 residues. Germline V gene data show CDR1 as SGHNT and CDR2 as YYREEE (reference sequence). As DNA, the CDR3 is TGTGCCAGCAGCTTGGCCCCGGGAGCCGAAGCTTTCTTT. Translated: CASSLAPGAEAFF.

V is TRBV4-3 and J is TRBJ2-7; 10 bases are shared with TRBD2. V was pared by 0 bases and J by 3 bases, with 5 bases of the junction left unmatched. Germline CDR1 is LGHNA and CDR2 is YSLEER. The length of the CDR3 is 16 residues. The CDR3 loop reads CASSQEPSGGYYEQYF. The CDR3 bases are TGCGCCAGCAGCCAAGAGCCTAGCGGGGGATACTACGAGCAGTACTTC.

The chain recombines TRBV11-2 with TRBJ2-1; D call uncertain. The V end lost 4 bases, the J end lost 6 bases, and 7 bases lay between the germline ends. CDR1 and CDR2 (germline): SGHAT, FQNNGV. CDR3 size: 12 residues. The CDR3 nucleotides are TGTGCCAGCAGCTCTCAAGGCAATGAGCAGTTCTTC. Its protein is CASSSQGNEQFF.

A few counts support this clone. J is TRBJ2-1 and V is TRBV6-4; 9 positions agree with TRBD2. The germline V gene encodes CDR1 MRHNA and CDR2 SNTAGT. Trimming removed 3 bases from V and 6 bases from J; junction bases left unmatched: 3. This CDR3 spans 14 amino acids. DNA for the CDR3: TGTGCCAGCAGTGAGGGACTAGCTCCCAATGAGCAGTTCTTC. This translates into CASSEGLAPNEQFF.

The chain joins TRBV2 to TRBJ2-4; D not certain. Germline loops: CDR1 SNHLY, CDR2 FYNNEI. This CDR3 is built from 11 residues. V was trimmed by 7 bases and J by 9 bases, leaving 10 bases between them. The CDR3 loop reads CASKGSVIQYF. The CDR3 coding sequence is TGTGCCAGCAAGGGCAGTGTCATTCAGTACTTC. Supplemented by reference TRBV2 and TRBJ2-4, the full variable domain reads EPEVTQTPSHQVTQMGQEVILRCVPISNHLYFYWYRQILGQKVEFLVSFYNNEISEKSEIFDDQFSVERPDGSNFTLKIRSTKLEDSAMYFCASKGSVIQYFGAGTRLSVL.

The genes are TRBV7-9 and TRBJ2-5; no clear D gene. Germline lookup yields CDR1 SEHNR and CDR2 FQNEAQ (reference sequence). V was shortened by 4 bases and J by 2 bases, with 2 bases between the two germline ends. The CDR3 is 11 amino acids. CDR3 protein: CASSSQETQYF. CDR3 DNA: TGTGCCAGCAGCTCACAAGAGACCCAGTACTTC.

The gene calls are TRBV4-1 and TRBJ1-1, with D perhaps TRBD1 (5 bases). The CDR3 is 13 residues long. V dropped 2 bases and J dropped 8 bases, with 12 bases sitting between them. The V gene's germline CDR1 is MGHRA and CDR2 YSYEKL. The CDR3 here is CASSQFFGGEAFF. The CDR3 DNA follows: TGCGCCAGCAGCCAATTCTTCGGGGGGGAAGCTTTCTTT.

The chain recombines TRBV5-1 with TRBJ1-1; 12 nucleotides agree with TRBD1. CDR1 SGHRS and CDR2 YFSETQ come from the germline V gene. Losses at the gene ends were 4 bases for V and 5 bases for J; bases not matched to a gene: 9. CDR3 length: 16 amino acids. The CDR3 protein is CASSKGTGGAKTEAFF. The CDR3, as DNA: TGCGCCAGCAGCAAAGGGACAGGGGGCGCGAAAACTGAAGCTTTCTTT.

The gene calls are TRBV19 and TRBJ2-1; D gene uncertain. From germline, CDR1 is LNHDA and CDR2 SQIVND (reference sequence). The CDR3 contains 13 residues. The V and J ends lost 5 bases and 4 bases respectively, with 9 bases between them. CDR3: CASSLSDYNEQFF. For the CDR3, the DNA is TGTGCCAGTAGTTTGTCAGATTACAATGAGCAGTTCTTC.

The chain carries TRBV29-1 and TRBJ1-5, with no clear D. The CDR3 length is 14 residues. The germline V gene has CDR1 SQVTM and CDR2 ANQGSEA. The V end was cut by 4 bases, the J end by 3 bases, with 13 bases between. The CDR3 spells CSVVGQNPNQPQHF. CDR3 DNA sequence: TGCAGCGTTGTCGGGCAAAACCCCAATCAGCCCCAGCATTTT. Full variable domain (outside the CDR3, taken from reference TRBV29-1 and TRBJ1-5): SAVISQKPSRDICQRGTSLTIQCQVDSQVTMMFWYRQQPGQSLTLIATANQGSEATYESGFVIDKFPISRPNLTFSTLTVSNMSPEDSSIYLCSVVGQNPNQPQHFGDGTRLSIL.

This chain connects TRBV7-6 to TRBJ2-3, with D tentatively TRBD2 (6 bases). CDR3 length: 14 residues. V shed 8 bases and J shed 2 bases, with 14 bases lying between them. Germline V gives CDR1 SGHVS, CDR2 FNYEAQ. Written as DNA, the CDR3 is TGTGCCAGCTTACGGGAGACGCACACAGATACGCAGTATTTT. This codes for CASLRETHTDTQYF.

V and J are TRBV6-5 and TRBJ2-5; D might be TRBD1 or TRBD2, each matching 5 bases. V lost 5 bases and J lost 3, with 13 bases in between. Germline V gene lookup returns CDR1 MNHEY and CDR2 SVGAGI. The CDR3 is 14 amino acids. The CDR3 coding sequence is TGTGCCAGCAGTGTCGGGACCGAGGAAGAGACCCAGTACTTC. This gives the protein CASSVGTEEETQYF.

The chain couples TRBV28 to TRBJ2-7; D might be TRBD1 (5 bases). V lost 7 bases and J lost 0, with 13 bases in between. CDR1 MDHEN and CDR2 SYDVKM come from the germline V gene. The CDR3 totals 14 residues. Written as DNA, the CDR3 is TGTGCCAGCATTAAACAGGAGAGCTCCTACGAGCAGTACTTC. Its translation: CASIKQESSYEQYF.

This chain links TRBV29-1 with TRBJ2-5, with unresolved D. Germline V gene lookup returns CDR1 SQVTM and CDR2 ANQGSEA. The CDR3 extends over 12 amino acids. Trimming cost V 1 base and J 3 bases, with 6 bases left between them. CDR3 residues: CSVEVGEETQYF. CDR3 DNA sequence: TGCAGCGTTGAAGTTGGGGAAGAGACCCAGTACTTC.

Judged by abundance, this clone is medium-sized. The V and J genes are TRBV29-1 and TRBJ2-1; D is unclear. The CDR3 runs to 12 residues. V dropped 3 bases and J dropped 6 bases, with 9 bases sitting between them. CDR1 and CDR2 from the germline V gene are SQVTM and ANQGSEA. The CDR3 sequence is CSVDLEPNEQFF. The DNA of the CDR3 is TGCAGCGTTGATCTAGAACCCAATGAGCAGTTCTTC.

The chain has TRBV2 and TRBJ2-7; D call uncertain. Germline CDR1 is SNHLY and CDR2 is FYNNEI. V was cut by 6 bases and J by 4 bases, with 4 bases left in between. The CDR3 length is 10 residues. In nucleotides, the CDR3 is TGTGCCAGCAGGGGGTACGAGCAGTACTTC. Protein: CASRGYEQYF.

V gene TRBV29-1 combines with J gene TRBJ1-1; D ambiguous. The CDR3 sequence is 13 residues long. Trimming removed 3 bases at V and 5 bases at J, with 13 bases between. Germline assignment: CDR1 SQVTM and CDR2 ANQGSEA. CDR3 sequence: CSVDYSGGTEAFF. In nucleotides, the CDR3 is TGCAGCGTTGATTATTCAGGCGGAACTGAAGCTTTCTTT.

The gene calls are TRBV29-1 and TRBJ2-7; D remains ambiguous. This CDR3 contains 16 residues. Germline assignment: CDR1 SQVTM and CDR2 ANQGSEA. V lost 0 bases to trimming and J lost 4 bases, with 19 bases between them. The CDR3 protein is CSVEDPDDPSPYEQYF. The CDR3 DNA sequence: TGCAGCGTTGAAGACCCCGACGACCCCTCTCCATACGAGCAGTACTTC.

In this sample, this clone turned up a few times. This sequence joins TRBV6-1 and TRBJ2-7; TRBD2 agrees at 10 bases. The CDR3 has 18 residues. Germline V gene data show CDR1 as MNHNS and CDR2 as SASEGT. The ends lost 3 bases at V and 0 bases at J; junction bases unmatched: 11. CDR3: CASSDSSETSGISYEQYF. In DNA form, the CDR3 reads TGTGCCAGCAGTGATTCAAGCGAAACTAGCGGGATCTCCTACGAGCAGTACTTC.

The chain carries TRBV4-3 and TRBJ2-3; D call uncertain. From germline, CDR1 is LGHNA and CDR2 YSLEER. Trimming removed 0 bases at V and 5 bases at J, with 12 bases between. The CDR3 runs 15 residues. This chain's CDR3 is CASSQEVWVGDTQYF. The DNA of the CDR3 is TGCGCCAGCAGCCAAGAAGTGTGGGTCGGAGATACGCAGTATTTT.

Here the CDR3 DNA reads TGTGCCAGCAGAAAAGGAGCTTCCTACAATGAGCAGTTCTTC. The encoded protein is CASRKGASYNEQFF. The J gene is TRBJ2-1, the V gene TRBV28; D is undetermined. Trimming took 6 bases from V and 1 from J, leaving 10 bases between them. The CDR3 has 14 amino acids. Germline values: CDR1 MDHEN, CDR2 SYDVKM. The full variable domain, rest sourced from reference TRBV28 and TRBJ2-1, is DVKVTQSSRYLVKRTGEKVFLECVQDMDHENMFWYRQDPGLGLRLIYFSYDVKMKEKGDIPEGYSVSREKKERFSLILESASTNQTSMYLCASRKGASYNEQFFGPGTRLTVL.

The rearrangement links TRBV7-9 to TRBJ2-7; D unclear. Looked up from germline, CDR1 is SEHNR and CDR2 is FQNEAQ (reference sequence). The germline V and J ends were trimmed by 2 bases and 7 bases, with 6 bases remaining between them. The CDR3 has 11 residues. The CDR3 sequence: CASSLLREQYF. DNA for the CDR3: TGTGCCAGCAGCTTACTGAGGGAGCAGTACTTC.